A selection of T cell receptor beta chains follows, all from one sample in a study of T-cell memory formation after mild COVID-19. TCRdb independently ran MiXCR on the 5' RACE reads; one entry per CDR3 protein. The sample includes about 310,000 distinct CDR3 sequences, roughly 15% seen only once; the top ten take around a fifth. Material for sequencing was PBMCs or a T cell subset sorted from them (not recorded which). Every receptor here comes from a man aged 18 to 30 who had mild COVID-19 (a few samples of this study predate the infection). Cell type and time point are not known. Each CDR3 is given with its conserved first and last residue. D genes are given only for firm matches. The size field is filled for only some rows; it gives once, few, many or a size class.

clone_size: few; v_call: TRBV7-2; j_call: TRBJ2-3; d_call: TRBD1; cdr3_length: 15; cdr3_nt: TGTGCCAGCAGCCCAGGGGACAGAGACTCAGTTACGCAGTATTTT; cdr3_aa: CASSPGDRDSVTQYF
clone_size: few; v_call: TRBV7-9; j_call: TRBJ1-4; d_call: TRBD1; cdr3_length: 17; cdr3_nt: TGTGCCAGCAGCTTAGGGCGACAGGGCTACGGTAATGAAAAACTGTTTTTT; cdr3_aa: CASSLGRQGYGNEKLFF
clone_size: -; v_call: TRBV19; j_call: TRBJ2-7; d_call: -; cdr3_length: 14; cdr3_nt: TGTGCCAGTAAAGAGAGTATACAGGGCTACGAGCAGTACTTC; cdr3_aa: CASKESIQGYEQYF
clone_size: -; v_call: TRBV6-6; j_call: TRBJ2-1; d_call: -; cdr3_length: 12; cdr3_nt: TGTGCCAGCACCCTAACGCGCAATGAGCAGTTCTTC; cdr3_aa: CASTLTRNEQFF
clone_size: few; v_call: TRBV7-9; j_call: TRBJ1-2; d_call: -; cdr3_length: 16; cdr3_nt: TGTGCCAGCAGCCCCCTCCCCCAGGGGACCTGGTGGGGCTACACCTTC; cdr3_aa: CASSPLPQGTWWGYTF
clone_size: -; v_call: TRBV18; j_call: TRBJ2-6; d_call: TRBD1; cdr3_length: 18; cdr3_nt: TGTGCCAGCTCTACCGGGACAGGGTTCTACTCTGGGGCCAACGTCCTGACTTTC; cdr3_aa: CASSTGTGFYSGANVLTF
clone_size: -; v_call: TRBV6-2/TRBV6-3; j_call: TRBJ1-1; d_call: -; cdr3_length: 13; cdr3_nt: TGTGCCAGCAGTTACGGTGGTCACACTGAAGCTTTCTTT; cdr3_aa: CASSYGGHTEAFF
clone_size: few; v_call: TRBV7-9; j_call: TRBJ2-7; d_call: TRBD2; cdr3_length: 13; cdr3_nt: TGTGCCAGCAGCCGGGACTACCGCTACGAGCAGTACTTC; cdr3_aa: CASSRDYRYEQYF
clone_size: many; v_call: TRBV18; j_call: TRBJ2-2; d_call: TRBD1; cdr3_length: 15; cdr3_nt: TGTGCCAGCTCAGGAGGACAGGGCCACACCGGGGAGCTGTTTTTT; cdr3_aa: CASSGGQGHTGELFF
clone_size: few; v_call: TRBV7-2; j_call: TRBJ1-6; d_call: -; cdr3_length: 14; cdr3_nt: TGTGCCAGCAGGGACGTGGCCTATAATTCACCCCTCCACTTT; cdr3_aa: CASRDVAYNSPLHF
clone_size: -; v_call: TRBV7-2; j_call: TRBJ2-3; d_call: -; cdr3_length: 15; cdr3_nt: TGTGCCAGCAGCTTTTTAGCGGCGCTCACAGATACGCAGTATTTT; cdr3_aa: CASSFLAALTDTQYF
clone_size: -; v_call: TRBV7-8; j_call: TRBJ2-5; d_call: -; cdr3_length: 13; cdr3_nt: TGTGCCAGCAGCTTCCCCGGGACTTCGACCCAGTACTTC; cdr3_aa: CASSFPGTSTQYF
clone_size: -; v_call: TRBV4-3; j_call: TRBJ1-2; d_call: TRBD1; cdr3_length: 18; cdr3_nt: TGCGCCAGCAGCCAAGAGGGAGGGACAGGGGGCGTTGTCTATGGCTACACCTTC; cdr3_aa: CASSQEGGTGGVVYGYTF
clone_size: few; v_call: TRBV6-6; j_call: TRBJ1-5; d_call: -; cdr3_length: 13; cdr3_nt: TGTGCCAGCAGTTACTCGAATCTGGAGCCCCAGCATTTT; cdr3_aa: CASSYSNLEPQHF
clone_size: few; v_call: TRBV20-1; j_call: TRBJ2-2; d_call: TRBD2; cdr3_length: 15; cdr3_nt: TGCAGTGCCTCACTAGCGACAAAGAACACCGGGGAGCTGTTTTTT; cdr3_aa: CSASLATKNTGELFF
clone_size: many; v_call: TRBV2; j_call: TRBJ2-5; d_call: -; cdr3_length: 12; cdr3_nt: TGTGCCAGCAGTGCAGGGTCCGAGACCCAGTACTTC; cdr3_aa: CASSAGSETQYF
clone_size: -; v_call: TRBV7-9; j_call: TRBJ1-5; d_call: -; cdr3_length: 13; cdr3_nt: TGTGCCAGCAGTATGGACGGTGATCAGCCCCAGCATTTT; cdr3_aa: CASSMDGDQPQHF
clone_size: many; v_call: TRBV28; j_call: TRBJ2-3; d_call: -; cdr3_length: 12; cdr3_nt: TGTGCCAGCAGTTTACCAGGGGATACGCAGTATTTT; cdr3_aa: CASSLPGDTQYF
clone_size: many; v_call: TRBV12-3/TRBV12-4; j_call: TRBJ2-7; d_call: -; cdr3_length: 13; cdr3_nt: TGTGCCAGCAGATATACCGGGACCGGCGAGCAGTACTTC; cdr3_aa: CASRYTGTGEQYF
clone_size: many; v_call: TRBV4-2; j_call: TRBJ2-2; d_call: -; cdr3_length: 13; cdr3_nt: TGTGCCAGCAGCCACCGAAACACCGGGGAGCTGTTTTTT; cdr3_aa: CASSHRNTGELFF